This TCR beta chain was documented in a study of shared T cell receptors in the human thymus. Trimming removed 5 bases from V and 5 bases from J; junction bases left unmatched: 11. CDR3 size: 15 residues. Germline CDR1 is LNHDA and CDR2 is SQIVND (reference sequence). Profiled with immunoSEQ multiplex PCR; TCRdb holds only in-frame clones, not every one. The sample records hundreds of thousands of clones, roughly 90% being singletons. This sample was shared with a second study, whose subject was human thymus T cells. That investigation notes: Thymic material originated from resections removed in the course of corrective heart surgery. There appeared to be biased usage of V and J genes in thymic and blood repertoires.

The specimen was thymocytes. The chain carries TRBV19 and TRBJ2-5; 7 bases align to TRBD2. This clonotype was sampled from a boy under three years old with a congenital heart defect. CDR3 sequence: CASSAPQTSLETQYF. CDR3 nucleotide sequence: TGTGCCAGTAGTGCCCCCCAGACTAGCCTGGAGACCCAGTACTTC.